Presented here are 19 T cell receptor beta chains from one specimen sequenced in a study of immune heterogeneity within non-small cell lung tumors. Samples each supplied around 630 ng of bulk tumor genomic DNA as template. During surgery, several far-apart biopsies were obtained from every primary tumor. The patients were newly diagnosed with non-small cell lung cancer, had not been treated, and had curative surgery. The TCR beta CDR3 region underwent multiplex PCR amplification with 32 V and 13 J primers. In TCRdb, the multiplex PCR reads were re-called with MiXCR into one record per CDR3 protein. The sample includes approximately 12,000 distinct CDR3 sequences, about 20% of them seen just once. Sample: lung tumor tissue. Receptors were obtained from a man aged 55-75 years with non-small cell lung cancer.

This clonotype counts as medium-sized. CDR3 nucleotides: TGTGCCAGCACAAACCCCTTAACTTATAACTATGGCTACACCTTC. It translates to CASTNPLTYNYGYTF. The chain is built from TRBV28 and TRBJ1-2; D is uncertain. Trimming pared 7 bases from V and 1 base from J, leaving 16 bases between. The CDR3 extends over 15 amino acids. Per germline, CDR1 MDHEN and CDR2 SYDVKM.

The V and J genes are TRBV7-3 and TRBJ1-3; the match to TRBD1 covers 11 bases. The CDR3 loop spans 15 amino acids. Per germline, CDR1 SGHTA and CDR2 FQGTGA. The V gene end was trimmed by 6 bases and the J gene end by 4 bases; junction bases not matched to a gene: 5. CDR3 bases: TGTGCCAGCAGTCTGGACAGGGGGCCCGGAAACACCATATATTTT. Amino acid sequence: CASSLDRGPGNTIYF.

A few counts support this clonotype. At one end, the junction sequence differs from germline, possibly due to a read error. This chain uses TRBV7-9 with TRBJ2-3, with 13 nucleotides matching TRBD2. The J call is in doubt because the DNA end fits TRBJ2-1 better. This CDR3 has 15 amino acids. Germline values: CDR1 SEHNR, CDR2 FQNEAQ (reference sequence). The CDR3 DNA reads as TGTGCCTGCAGCTTAGGGACTAGCGGGATCGATGAGCAGTTCTTC. Translated: CACSLGTSGIDEQFF.

This clonotype was seen at least ten times. Here the CDR3 reads CASSFVDGLFYEQYF. The CDR3 DNA is TGCGCCAGCAGCTTTGTGGACGGGTTGTTCTACGAGCAGTACTTC. V usage is TRBV5-1 and J usage is TRBJ2-7; D is uncertain. CDR1 is SGHRS, CDR2 YFSETQ, per germline. V lost 2 bases and J 3 bases, leaving 15 bases between the germline ends. CDR3 length equals 15 residues.

The gene calls are TRBV29-1 and TRBJ1-2; 8 positions match TRBD1. The CDR3 length is 12 residues. After removal of 6 bases from V and 8 bases from J, the junction contained 8 bases not matched to a gene. CDR1 is SQVTM, CDR2 ANQGSEA, per germline. The CDR3 bases are TGCAGCGTAGATTACAGGGGGAACGGCTACACCTTC. Translating gives CSVDYRGNGYTF.

This clonotype came up a few times. This chain links TRBV5-1 with TRBJ2-3; tentative D call: TRBD2 (6 bases). This CDR3 is 16 amino acids long. Trimming removed 0 bases at V and 2 bases at J, with 13 bases between. The germline V gene encodes CDR1 SGHRS and CDR2 YFSETQ. The CDR3 sequence: CASSLGLAFTTDTQYF. CDR3 coding DNA: TGCGCCAGCAGCTTGGGGCTAGCGTTCACCACAGATACGCAGTATTTT.

The sample holds one count of this clonotype. At one end, the junction sequence differs from germline, possibly due to a read error. The rearrangement links TRBV5-1 to TRBJ1-6; 8 nucleotides line up with TRBD1. Germline-derived CDR1 and CDR2 are SGHRS and YFSETQ. The CDR3 is 15 residues long. CDR3 amino acids: CASSLGTGFNAPLHF. CDR3 DNA sequence: TGCGCCAGCAGTTTGGGGACAGGTTTTAATGCACCCCTCCACTTT. Variable domain in full (rest from reference TRBV5-1 and TRBJ1-6): KAGVTQTPRYLIKTRGQQVTLSCSPISGHRSVSWYQQTPGQGLQFLFEYFSETQRNKGNFPGRFSGRQFSNSRSEMNVSTLELGDSALYLCASSLGTGFNAPLHFGNGTRLTVT.

V is TRBV29-1 and J is TRBJ1-3; 7 bases align to TRBD1. The CDR3 consists of 11 residues. Trimming removed 8 bases from V and 4 bases from J; junction bases left unmatched: 2. Germline V gene lookup returns CDR1 SQVTM and CDR2 ANQGSEA. The CDR3 region is CSTGEGNTIYF. The CDR3, as DNA: TGCAGCACAGGGGAGGGAAACACCATATATTTT.

Concerning this clonotype itself: A junction boundary mismatches the germline segment, possibly from a read error. The CDR3: CASSLAGGNSYGHTF. CDR3 sequence (DNA): TGTGCCAGCAGTTTAGCAGGGGGTAATTCCTATGGCCACACCTTC. This chain links TRBV27 with TRBJ1-2; 7 nucleotides match TRBD1. The CDR3 loop spans 15 amino acids. Germline V CDR1 and CDR2: MNHEY, SMNVEV (reference sequence).

Many counts were recorded for this clonotype. The chain joins TRBV2 to TRBJ2-7; D remains unclear. CDR3 length equals 14 residues. Germline-derived CDR1 and CDR2 are SNHLY and FYNNEI. The V end lost 8 bases, the J end lost 7 bases, and 21 bases lay between the germline ends. The chain's CDR3 is CASGRETPTREQYF. For the CDR3, the DNA is TGTGCCAGCGGGCGCGAAACTCCTACGAGGGAGCAGTACTTC.

This clonotype was counted between two and nine times. This chain connects TRBV5-6 to TRBJ2-3; TRBD1 agrees at 8 bases. This CDR3 is 14 amino acids long. With 3 bases clipped from V and 4 bases from J, the junction kept 4 bases outside the gene matches. Germline V lookup: CDR1 SGHDT, CDR2 YYEEEE. The CDR3, as DNA: TGTGCCAGCAGCTATCCGGGACAGGCAGATACGCAGTATTTT. Residues: CASSYPGQADTQYF.

This clonotype is deemed medium-sized. This chain joins TRBV4-1 and TRBJ1-2; tentative D call: TRBD1 (5 bases). Trimming removed 2 bases from V and 3 bases from J, with 13 bases in between. In germline, CDR1 is MGHRA, CDR2 YSYEKL. This CDR3 has 15 residues. The DNA of the CDR3 is TGCGCCAGCAGCCAAAAGTGGGGGGGGTACTATGGCTACACCTTC. Protein product: CASSQKWGGYYGYTF.

This clonotype was counted only a few times. The chain recombines TRBV18 with TRBJ1-2, with D tentatively TRBD1 (6 bases). The CDR3 contains 11 residues. CDR1 is KGHSH and CDR2 is LQKENI in the germline V gene. V lost 2 bases and J lost 8, with 6 bases in between. Written as DNA, the CDR3 is TGTGCCAGCTCACCAGGGGGCGGCTACACCTTC. Its protein is CASSPGGGYTF.

With regard to this clonotype: A read error may be the cause here, since a much bigger clone is one base away. The CDR3 DNA follows: TGTGCCAGTAGTATCCCAGGGGGGGATGAGCGGTTCTTC. It specifies CASSIPGGDERFF. The chain couples TRBV19 to TRBJ2-1, with D tentatively TRBD1 or TRBD2 (7 bases each). CDR3 length: 13 residues. The germline V gene has CDR1 LNHDA and CDR2 SQIVND (reference sequence).

The rearrangement joins TRBV4-1 to TRBJ2-1, with TRBD2 as a possible D gene (5 bases). CDR1 is MGHRA and CDR2 is YSYEKL in the germline V gene. The CDR3 runs 16 residues. The V end lost 1 base, the J end lost 4 bases, and 14 bases lay between the germline ends. The CDR3 sequence: CASSQVHASLYNEQFF. The CDR3 DNA is TGCGCCAGCAGCCAAGTCCACGCTAGCCTTTACAATGAGCAGTTCTTC.

The rearrangement links TRBV24-1 to TRBJ2-1, with D uncertain. With 5 bases removed from V and 1 base from J, the gap between germline ends came to 8 bases. Germline CDR1 reads KGHDR; CDR2 reads SFDVKD. CDR3 length: 14 amino acids. The DNA for the CDR3 is TGTGCCACCAGTGCTACCGAGTCCTACAATGAGCAGTTCTTC. It encodes CATSATESYNEQFF.

This clonotype counts as medium-sized. The chain employs TRBV12-3 or TRBV12-4 and TRBJ1-5; the D gene is possibly TRBD1 (5 bases). This CDR3 comprises 13 residues. Between the trimmed V and J ends, which lost 6 bases and 3 bases, there was a span of 9 bases. CDR3 in DNA: TGTGCCAGCAGCCACAGGTACAATCAGCCCCAGCATTTT. Residues: CASSHRYNQPQHF.

This clonotype was seen a few times. The chain has TRBV6-2 or TRBV6-3 and TRBJ1-3; D perhaps matches TRBD1 (5 bases). V lost 9 bases and J lost 0, with 18 bases in between. The CDR3 extends over 16 amino acids. The germline V gene has CDR1 MNHEY and CDR2 SVGEGT. This CDR3 reads CARSRGTGLSGNTIYF. DNA for the CDR3: TGTGCCAGAAGTCGAGGGACGGGGCTCTCTGGAAACACCATATATTTT.

This clonotype was observed many times. The rearrangement joins TRBV20-1 to TRBJ2-7, with D perhaps TRBD1 or TRBD2 (6 bases each). Germline-derived CDR1 and CDR2 are DFQATT and SNEGSKA (reference sequence). V lost 3 bases and J lost 0, with 12 bases in between. The CDR3 loop spans 14 amino acids. The CDR3 loop is CSARARGHSYEQYF. CDR3 in DNA: TGCAGTGCTAGGGCACGGGGGCACTCCTACGAGCAGTACTTC.